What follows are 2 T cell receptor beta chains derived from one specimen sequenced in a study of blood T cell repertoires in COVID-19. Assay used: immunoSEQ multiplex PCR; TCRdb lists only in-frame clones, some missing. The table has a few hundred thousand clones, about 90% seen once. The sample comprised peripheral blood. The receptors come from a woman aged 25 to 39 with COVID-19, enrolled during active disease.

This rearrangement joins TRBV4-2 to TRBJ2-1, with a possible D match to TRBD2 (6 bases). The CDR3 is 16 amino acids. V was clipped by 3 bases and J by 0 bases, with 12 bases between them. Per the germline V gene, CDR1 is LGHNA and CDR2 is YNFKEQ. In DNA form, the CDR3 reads TGTGCCAGCAGCCAGTTAGCGGTGAGCTCCTACAATGAGCAGTTCTTC. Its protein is CASSQLAVSSYNEQFF.

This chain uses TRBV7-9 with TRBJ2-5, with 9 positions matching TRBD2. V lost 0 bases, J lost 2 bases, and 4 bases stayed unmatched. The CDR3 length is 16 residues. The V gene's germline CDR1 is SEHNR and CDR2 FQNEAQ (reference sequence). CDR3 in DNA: TGTGCCAGCAGCTTAGCATTGCGGGGGGGGCAAGAGACCCAGTACTTC. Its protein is CASSLALRGGQETQYF.